Listed below are T cell receptor beta chains from one sample, sequenced in a study of blood T cell repertoires in COVID-19. Data came from immunoSEQ multiplex PCR; TCRdb stores just in-frame clones and leaves some out. The sample contains a few hundred thousand clones, 65% to 85% of which appear only once. The sample consisted of PBMCs or T cells enriched from blood (not recorded which). These receptors came from a woman aged 40 to 50 who had recovered from COVID-19. Each CDR3 is given with its conserved first and last residue. Fields, in order: V gene, J gene, clone size, D gene, CDR3 DNA, CDR3 protein. The D gene is left open where the match is weak. Some rows mark clone size as missing; the rest say once, few, many or name a class of expanded clone.

v_call: TRBV7-2
j_call: TRBJ1-1
clone_size: NA
d_call: TRBD1
cdr3_nt: TGTGCCAGCAGCTTCAGACAGGGGGGTACTGAAGCTTTCTTT
cdr3_aa: CASSFRQGGTEAFF

v_call: TRBV9
j_call: TRBJ2-1
clone_size: NA
d_call: TRBD1
cdr3_nt: TGTGCCAGCAGCGGGACGGGGACAGGATCCTACAATGAGCAGTTCTTC
cdr3_aa: CASSGTGTGSYNEQFF

v_call: TRBV21-1
j_call: TRBJ2-5
clone_size: NA
d_call: NA
cdr3_nt: TGTGCCAGCAGCCACTTTCTAGCGGGCCGCCAAGAGACCCAGTACTTC
cdr3_aa: CASSHFLAGRQETQYF

v_call: TRBV3-1/TRBV3-2
j_call: TRBJ2-5
clone_size: NA
d_call: TRBD2
cdr3_nt: TGTGCCAGCAGCCGATTAAGACTAGCGGGTAATCATGAGACCCAGTACTTC
cdr3_aa: CASSRLRLAGNHETQYF

v_call: TRBV28
j_call: TRBJ2-3
clone_size: NA
d_call: NA
cdr3_nt: TGTGCCAGCAGTTTGACTAGATTAGGCACAGATACGCAGTATTTT
cdr3_aa: CASSLTRLGTDTQYF

v_call: TRBV7-2
j_call: TRBJ1-5
clone_size: NA
d_call: NA
cdr3_nt: TGTGCCAGCAGCTTAGCCTCACAGGGCCGCAATCAGCCCCAGCATTTT
cdr3_aa: CASSLASQGRNQPQHF

v_call: TRBV12-3/TRBV12-4
j_call: TRBJ2-1
clone_size: NA
d_call: NA
cdr3_nt: TGTGCCAGCAGCCTATACAATGAGCAGTTCTTC
cdr3_aa: CASSLYNEQFF

v_call: TRBV9
j_call: TRBJ2-7
clone_size: NA
d_call: TRBD2
cdr3_nt: TGTGCCAGCAGCGTAGTTGACGGGAGGAAAACCTACGAGCAGTACTTC
cdr3_aa: CASSVVDGRKTYEQYF

v_call: TRBV5-4
j_call: TRBJ2-1
clone_size: once
d_call: NA
cdr3_nt: TGTGCCAGCAGCTTGGATGGGAGTTTGTCCTACAATGAGCAGTTCTTC
cdr3_aa: CASSLDGSLSYNEQFF

v_call: TRBV11-2
j_call: TRBJ2-1
clone_size: NA
d_call: NA
cdr3_nt: TGTGCCAGCATTCCCTCGACCCAGGGACTCCTCTCCTACAATGAGCAGTTCTTC
cdr3_aa: CASIPSTQGLLSYNEQFF

v_call: TRBV10-3
j_call: TRBJ2-1
clone_size: NA
d_call: NA
cdr3_nt: TGTGCCATCAGTGAGTCGGGGCGGGGGCCAAGCCGCTCCTACAATGAGCAGTTCTTC
cdr3_aa: CAISESGRGPSRSYNEQFF

v_call: TRBV7-2
j_call: TRBJ2-7
clone_size: NA
d_call: TRBD1
cdr3_nt: TGTGCCAGCAGCTTCAGGGACAGGGTATCCGAGCAGTACTTC
cdr3_aa: CASSFRDRVSEQYF

v_call: TRBV11-2
j_call: TRBJ1-3
clone_size: NA
d_call: NA
cdr3_nt: TGTGCCAGCAGCGCGGGGTGGGCTGGAAACACCATATATTTT
cdr3_aa: CASSAGWAGNTIYF

v_call: TRBV27
j_call: TRBJ2-5
clone_size: once
d_call: NA
cdr3_nt: TGTGCCAGCAGAAAGGACAGAGGAGAGACCCAGTACTTC
cdr3_aa: CASRKDRGETQYF

v_call: TRBV7-6
j_call: TRBJ2-5
clone_size: NA
d_call: TRBD2
cdr3_nt: TGTGCCAGCAGCTTAGCGGGGGCTAGCGGGAGAGAGACCCAGTACTTC
cdr3_aa: CASSLAGASGRETQYF

v_call: TRBV30
j_call: TRBJ1-5
clone_size: NA
d_call: TRBD1
cdr3_nt: TGTGCCTGGGGAGACAGGGACAATCAGCCCCAGCATTTT
cdr3_aa: CAWGDRDNQPQHF

v_call: TRBV27
j_call: TRBJ2-7
clone_size: NA
d_call: TRBD1
cdr3_nt: TGTGCCAGCAGTTTCGCCGGGACAGGGGGCTCCGAGCAGTACTTC
cdr3_aa: CASSFAGTGGSEQYF

v_call: TRBV21-1
j_call: TRBJ1-4
clone_size: NA
d_call: NA
cdr3_nt: TGTGCCAGCAGCAAACCGGGCAGGGGGCTGACTAATGAAAAACTGTTTTTT
cdr3_aa: CASSKPGRGLTNEKLFF

v_call: TRBV7-8
j_call: TRBJ1-4
clone_size: NA
d_call: TRBD1
cdr3_nt: TGTGCCAGCAGCCCCCTGGGACAGCCCGCAACTAATGAAAAACTGTTTTTT
cdr3_aa: CASSPLGQPATNEKLFF

v_call: TRBV30
j_call: TRBJ1-1
clone_size: NA
d_call: NA
cdr3_nt: TGTGCCTGGAGTACCAGGGGAGATGAAGCTTTCTTT
cdr3_aa: CAWSTRGDEAFF

v_call: TRBV7-2
j_call: TRBJ1-1
clone_size: NA
d_call: TRBD1
cdr3_nt: TGTGCCAGCAGCTTCGTTGACAGGGTGGGCACTGAAGCTTTCTTT
cdr3_aa: CASSFVDRVGTEAFF

v_call: TRBV7-9
j_call: TRBJ2-3
clone_size: NA
d_call: NA
cdr3_nt: TGTGCCAGCAGGTCGACGGGGGTGTCAGATACGCAGTATTTT
cdr3_aa: CASRSTGVSDTQYF

v_call: TRBV18
j_call: TRBJ2-1
clone_size: NA
d_call: TRBD1
cdr3_nt: TGTGCCAGCTCACCAGGGACAGGGGTTAACAATGAGCAGTTCTTC
cdr3_aa: CASSPGTGVNNEQFF

v_call: TRBV28
j_call: TRBJ1-5
clone_size: NA
d_call: TRBD1
cdr3_nt: TGTGCCAGCAGTCCCTCGACAGGGTACAATCAGCCCCAGCATTTT
cdr3_aa: CASSPSTGYNQPQHF

v_call: TRBV7-8
j_call: TRBJ2-7
clone_size: once
d_call: TRBD1
cdr3_nt: TGTGCCAGCAGCTTAGCGGGGACAGGGGGACTAGGGGGCTCCTACGAGCAGTACTTC
cdr3_aa: CASSLAGTGGLGGSYEQYF

v_call: TRBV28
j_call: TRBJ2-7
clone_size: NA
d_call: NA
cdr3_nt: TGTGCCAGCAGTTTCAAAGCGGAGGGACCCTACGAGCAGTACTTC
cdr3_aa: CASSFKAEGPYEQYF

v_call: TRBV5-1
j_call: TRBJ2-3
clone_size: NA
d_call: TRBD2
cdr3_nt: TGCGCCAGCAGCTCCTCTAGCGGGAGGGTGACAGATACGCAGTATTTT
cdr3_aa: CASSSSSGRVTDTQYF

v_call: TRBV9
j_call: TRBJ2-1
clone_size: many
d_call: TRBD2
cdr3_nt: TGTGCCAGTCACCCCAGCGGGAGTGGAAATGAGCAGTTCTTC
cdr3_aa: CASHPSGSGNEQFF

v_call: TRBV18
j_call: TRBJ1-4
clone_size: NA
d_call: NA
cdr3_nt: TGTGCCAGCTCATTACAGACTAATGAAAAACTGTTTTTT
cdr3_aa: CASSLQTNEKLFF

v_call: TRBV19
j_call: TRBJ1-1
clone_size: NA
d_call: TRBD1
cdr3_nt: TGTGCCAGTAGTCTACAGGGGAGGAGTGAAGCTTTCTTT
cdr3_aa: CASSLQGRSEAFF

v_call: TRBV9
j_call: TRBJ2-1
clone_size: NA
d_call: TRBD2
cdr3_nt: TGTGCCAGCAGCGTATCTAGCGGGAGCAATGAGCAGTTCTTC
cdr3_aa: CASSVSSGSNEQFF

v_call: TRBV28
j_call: TRBJ1-6
clone_size: NA
d_call: TRBD1
cdr3_nt: TGTGCCAGCAGTGCCCCCGGGACAGGGACTAAAGATTCACCCCTCCACTTT
cdr3_aa: CASSAPGTGTKDSPLHF

v_call: TRBV10-3
j_call: TRBJ1-1
clone_size: NA
d_call: NA
cdr3_nt: TGTGCCATCAGTGTAGAGGAGGGACGGGGCACTGAAGCTTTCTTT
cdr3_aa: CAISVEEGRGTEAFF

v_call: TRBV11-2
j_call: TRBJ2-1
clone_size: NA
d_call: TRBD2
cdr3_nt: TGTGCCAGCAGCTCTAGCGGGAGGGCCAATGAGCAGTTCTTC
cdr3_aa: CASSSSGRANEQFF

v_call: TRBV30
j_call: TRBJ1-4
clone_size: NA
d_call: TRBD1
cdr3_nt: TGTGCCTGGAGTGCTTCCTCCGCCGGGACAGGGACAAAACTGTTTTTT
cdr3_aa: CAWSASSAGTGTKLFF

v_call: TRBV9
j_call: TRBJ2-5
clone_size: NA
d_call: TRBD2
cdr3_nt: TGTGCCAGCAGCGTAGGGCTAGCGGGAGTACAAGAGACCCAGTACTTC
cdr3_aa: CASSVGLAGVQETQYF

v_call: TRBV5-1
j_call: TRBJ2-3
clone_size: NA
d_call: TRBD2
cdr3_nt: TGCGCCAGCAGCCCACCGGGTAGCGGGAGGAGGGCAGATACGCAGTATTTT
cdr3_aa: CASSPPGSGRRADTQYF

v_call: TRBV18
j_call: TRBJ1-2
clone_size: NA
d_call: NA
cdr3_nt: TGTGCCAGCTCACCCGCGACAGGTCCTTATGGCTACACCTTC
cdr3_aa: CASSPATGPYGYTF

v_call: TRBV2
j_call: TRBJ2-3
clone_size: NA
d_call: TRBD2
cdr3_nt: TGTGCCAGCAGTGGTCTGGGACTAGATACAGATACGCAGTATTTT
cdr3_aa: CASSGLGLDTDTQYF

v_call: TRBV6-5
j_call: TRBJ2-5
clone_size: NA
d_call: TRBD1
cdr3_nt: TGTGCCAGCAGGACGGGACAGAACCAAGAGACCCAGTACTTC
cdr3_aa: CASRTGQNQETQYF

v_call: TRBV27
j_call: TRBJ1-3
clone_size: NA
d_call: TRBD1
cdr3_nt: TGTGCCAGCAGTTCCATATACAGGGGAGTGGGTGGAAACACCATATATTTT
cdr3_aa: CASSSIYRGVGGNTIYF

v_call: TRBV7-8
j_call: TRBJ1-5
clone_size: NA
d_call: NA
cdr3_nt: TGTGCCAGCAGCCCCCGAGGCGTGGTCGTCCAGCCCCAGCATTTT
cdr3_aa: CASSPRGVVVQPQHF

v_call: TRBV2
j_call: TRBJ1-5
clone_size: NA
d_call: TRBD1
cdr3_nt: TGTGCCAGCAACGGACAGGGAGGAAATCAGCCCCAGCATTTT
cdr3_aa: CASNGQGGNQPQHF

v_call: TRBV24-1
j_call: TRBJ2-1
clone_size: NA
d_call: TRBD2
cdr3_nt: TGTGCCACCAGTGATTTGGGGGGGGACAATGAGCAGTTCTTC
cdr3_aa: CATSDLGGDNEQFF

v_call: TRBV5-1
j_call: TRBJ1-5
clone_size: NA
d_call: NA
cdr3_nt: TGCGCCAGCAGCTTGGCTGGGGGGGCCCATCAGCCCCAGCATTTT
cdr3_aa: CASSLAGGAHQPQHF

v_call: TRBV19
j_call: TRBJ2-7
clone_size: NA
d_call: NA
cdr3_nt: TGTGCCAGTAGTATAGCGGACAACTCCTACGAGCAGTACTTC
cdr3_aa: CASSIADNSYEQYF

v_call: TRBV28
j_call: TRBJ2-5
clone_size: NA
d_call: TRBD2
cdr3_nt: TGTGCCAGCAACCCGGGGGGAGGGAGAGAGACCCAGTACTTC
cdr3_aa: CASNPGGGRETQYF

v_call: TRBV27
j_call: TRBJ1-1
clone_size: NA
d_call: NA
cdr3_nt: TGTGCCAGCAGTGTGTACGGCGGCACTGAAGCTTTCTTT
cdr3_aa: CASSVYGGTEAFF

v_call: TRBV4-1
j_call: TRBJ1-6
clone_size: NA
d_call: NA
cdr3_nt: TGCGCCAGCAGCCAAGGGACAAGAAATAATTCACCCCTCCACTTT
cdr3_aa: CASSQGTRNNSPLHF

v_call: TRBV18
j_call: TRBJ2-6
clone_size: NA
d_call: TRBD1
cdr3_nt: TGTGCCAGCTCACCCGGGACAGGGGGGTCAGGGGCCAACGTCCTGACTTTC
cdr3_aa: CASSPGTGGSGANVLTF

v_call: TRBV20-1
j_call: TRBJ1-6
clone_size: NA
d_call: NA
cdr3_nt: TGCAGTGCTAGTCGCCACCATCAGGCTAATTCACCCCTCCACTTT
cdr3_aa: CSASRHHQANSPLHF

v_call: TRBV10-2
j_call: TRBJ1-2
clone_size: NA
d_call: TRBD1
cdr3_nt: TGCGCCAGCAGTGTGGGGACAGGGTATGGCTACACCTTC
cdr3_aa: CASSVGTGYGYTF

v_call: TRBV7-9
j_call: TRBJ1-1
clone_size: NA
d_call: TRBD1
cdr3_nt: TGTGCCAGCAGCTCGGAAGGGACAGGGGGCAATAAGGAAGACGCTGAAGCTTTCTTT
cdr3_aa: CASSSEGTGGNKEDAEAFF

v_call: TRBV20-1
j_call: TRBJ2-7
clone_size: NA
d_call: NA
cdr3_nt: TGCAGTGCCAGGGGGGACTACGAGCAGTACTTC
cdr3_aa: CSARGDYEQYF

v_call: TRBV29-1
j_call: TRBJ1-1
clone_size: NA
d_call: NA
cdr3_nt: TGCAGCGCCCCGTTGCCGGGAATGAACACTGAAGCTTTCTTT
cdr3_aa: CSAPLPGMNTEAFF

v_call: TRBV7-9
j_call: TRBJ1-2
clone_size: NA
d_call: TRBD1
cdr3_nt: TGTGCCAGCAGCTTACCGACAGGGGGCTATGGCTACACCTTC
cdr3_aa: CASSLPTGGYGYTF

v_call: TRBV6-5
j_call: TRBJ2-5
clone_size: NA
d_call: NA
cdr3_nt: TGTGCCAGCAGTTACAGTAGAGGAGAAGAGACCCAGTACTTC
cdr3_aa: CASSYSRGEETQYF

v_call: TRBV10-3
j_call: TRBJ2-3
clone_size: once
d_call: NA
cdr3_nt: TGTGCCATACGCCAAGAGGATACGCAGTATTTT
cdr3_aa: CAIRQEDTQYF

v_call: TRBV5-1
j_call: TRBJ1-2
clone_size: NA
d_call: NA
cdr3_nt: TGCGCCAGCAGCTTGGGGAGCTCCGCGGGCTATGGCTACACCTTC
cdr3_aa: CASSLGSSAGYGYTF

v_call: TRBV18
j_call: TRBJ2-1
clone_size: many
d_call: TRBD1
cdr3_nt: TGTGCCAGCTCACCCGGGCCCGGGACAGGCGGAAATGAGCAGTTCTTC
cdr3_aa: CASSPGPGTGGNEQFF